Sequencing of this T cell receptor (beta chain) was carried out in a study of identical twins. Study-level findings and limits: With abundant cord blood beta clonotypes, insertions were fewer; memory repertoires showed no such pattern. Conclusions were drawn cross-sectionally by statistical analysis, without following the same donors.

The CDR3 runs to 12 residues. From germline, CDR1 is SNHLY and CDR2 FYNNEI. V was shortened by 6 bases and J by 6 bases, with 12 bases between the two germline ends. Of note for this clonotype: Its antigen remains unknown.

A template switching step contributed a universal primer site, while unique molecular identifiers were present in the cDNA. TCRdb reprocessed the 5' RACE reads with MiXCR, giving one entry per CDR3 protein. The top ten hold approximately 0.29% of the sample, which has some 1,700,000 distinct CDR3 sequences, around 33% seen once. Sequencing was done on a sample of cord blood. The receptor was derived from a newborn girl in good health. V gene TRBV2 combines with J gene TRBJ2-7; tentatively, D is TRBD1 (7 bases). The chain's CDR3 is CASSRGAREQYF. The CDR3 DNA sequence: TGTGCCAGCAGCAGGGGGGCCCGCGAGCAGTACTTC.